Listed below are T cell receptor beta chains from one sample, sequenced in a study of T-cell reconstitution after alpha-beta-depleted transplantation in children. TCRdb passed the PCR reads through MiXCR, listing each CDR3 protein once. The repertoire holds more than 550,000 distinct CDR3 sequences, with roughly a tenth as singletons. The sequences come from PBMCs from the stem cell graft donor, collected from the stem cell graft. The receptors originated from a human donor who donated a stem cell graft to a child with acute myeloid leukemia. The CDR3 runs from the conserved cysteine through the conserved F or W. Some rows mark clone size as missing; the rest say once, few, many or name a class of expanded clone.

V: TRBV29-1; size: NA; CDR3: CSGTGGEETQYF
V: TRBV11-1; size: NA; CDR3: CASSSGLAGAGPQYF
V: TRBV19; size: few; CDR3: CASSIGTSPDTQYF
V: TRBV18; size: NA; CDR3: CASSPTGQGDQPQHF
V: TRBV2; size: few; CDR3: CASSSTAPSYGYTF
V: TRBV5-5; size: NA; CDR3: CASSWGTSGRYEQYF
V: TRBV20-1; size: once; CDR3: CSASRRQGGSSETQYF
V: TRBV12-3/TRBV12-4; size: many; CDR3: CASSSEQGRQFF
V: TRBV28; size: many; CDR3: CASSFMGLAGVTDTQYF
V: TRBV24-1; size: few; CDR3: CATSAAGQGNTGELFF
V: TRBV20-1; size: once; CDR3: CSAKRNSGHTEAFF
V: TRBV7-9; size: many; CDR3: CASSITGGNTEAFF
V: TRBV7-2; size: many; CDR3: CASSLVGTSGPYNEQFF
V: TRBV9; size: many; CDR3: CASSVTSKGGYEQYF
V: TRBV19; size: NA; CDR3: CASTSWGRYANEKLFF
V: TRBV7-8; size: many; CDR3: CASSLGTTSYEQYF
V: TRBV11-2; size: NA; CDR3: CASSRSGGIQETQYF
V: TRBV7-2; size: NA; CDR3: CASSPVVSYNEQFF
V: TRBV20-1; size: NA; CDR3: CSASGSGRQPQHF
V: TRBV5-1; size: NA; CDR3: CASRPFAGGQGNEQFF
V: TRBV20-1; size: many; CDR3: CSARGLAGAKEQFF
V: TRBV6-1; size: few; CDR3: CASSDTRLAVAKNIQYF
V: TRBV28; size: many; CDR3: CASSPWMGVQPQHF
V: TRBV2; size: NA; CDR3: CASSGGGVSGANVLTF
V: TRBV27; size: NA; CDR3: CASSPGSGGGNNEQFF
V: TRBV9; size: many; CDR3: CASSFRTGIRVGELFF
V: TRBV20-1; size: many; CDR3: CSARGSGGADTQYF
V: TRBV6-5; size: once; CDR3: CASSYGPGQTLNNEQFF
V: TRBV10-3; size: many; CDR3: CAISGDSNTGELFF
V: TRBV20-1; size: NA; CDR3: CSARDERRGGELFF
V: TRBV20-1; size: NA; CDR3: CSATPPRGGEQYF
V: TRBV28; size: NA; CDR3: CASSFRGPYGYTF
V: TRBV14; size: few; CDR3: CASSQGSWPTNYGYTF